These T cell receptor beta chains were read from a single sample in a study of T-cell memory formation after mild COVID-19. MiXCR was run by TCRdb on the 5' RACE reads, yielding one entry per CDR3 protein. The sample has under 300,000 distinct CDR3 sequences; less than 9.5% are singletons. Sequenced material: PBMCs or a T cell subset sorted from them (not recorded which). The receptors originated from a man between 18 and 29 years old who had mild COVID-19 (a few samples of this study predate the infection). Cell type and time point are not known. The CDR3 runs from the conserved cysteine through the conserved F or W. The D gene is left open where the match is weak. Expanded clones get a size class; other rows say once, few or many, or leave the size out.

V: TRBV5-1; D: .; size: .; J: TRBJ1-1; CDR3: CASSWGQEAFF; DNA: TGCGCCAGCAGCTGGGGGCAGGAAGCTTTCTTT
V: TRBV28; D: .; size: few; J: TRBJ1-1; CDR3: CASSLWDTPAFF; DNA: TGTGCCAGCAGTTTATGGGACACTCCGGCTTTCTTT
V: TRBV5-6; D: .; size: .; J: TRBJ1-1; CDR3: CASSRGLRGGVTEAFF; DNA: TGTGCCAGCAGTAGAGGGTTGAGGGGAGGGGTCACTGAAGCTTTCTTT
V: TRBV7-2; D: .; size: many; J: TRBJ2-2; CDR3: CASSLFTAGELFF; DNA: TGTGCCAGCAGCCTATTTACCGCCGGGGAGCTGTTTTTT
V: TRBV5-1; D: .; size: many; J: TRBJ2-1; CDR3: CASSFGGTPSPSYNEQFF; DNA: TGCGCCAGCAGCTTTGGTGGGACGCCGTCCCCCTCCTACAATGAGCAGTTCTTC
V: TRBV7-2; D: TRBD2; size: .; J: TRBJ2-5; CDR3: CASRLAGGLQETQYF; DNA: TGTGCCAGCAGATTAGCGGGGGGGCTCCAAGAGACCCAGTACTTC
V: TRBV6-2/TRBV6-3; D: TRBD1; size: .; J: TRBJ1-5; CDR3: CASSRGQGNQPQHF; DNA: TGTGCCAGCAGTAGGGGACAGGGTAATCAGCCCCAGCATTTT
V: TRBV27; D: .; size: many; J: TRBJ2-2; CDR3: CASSLRAGASTGELFF; DNA: TGTGCCAGCAGTTTAAGGGCAGGGGCCAGCACCGGGGAGCTGTTTTTT
V: TRBV5-4; D: .; size: many; J: TRBJ2-5; CDR3: CASKGGETQYF; DNA: TGTGCCAGTAAAGGGGGGGAGACCCAGTACTTC
V: TRBV9; D: .; size: .; J: TRBJ2-1; CDR3: CASDGGNEQFF; DNA: TGTGCCAGCGACGGGGGCAATGAGCAGTTCTTC
V: TRBV9; D: .; size: few; J: TRBJ2-3; CDR3: CASSVGTQMTDTQYF; DNA: TGTGCCAGCAGCGTAGGGACTCAGATGACAGATACGCAGTATTTT
V: TRBV4-2; D: .; size: .; J: TRBJ1-5; CDR3: CASSQDYDQPQHF; DNA: TGTGCCAGCAGCCAAGATTATGATCAGCCCCAGCATTTT
V: TRBV20-1; D: .; size: few; J: TRBJ2-1; CDR3: CSAERGWDNEQFF; DNA: TGCAGTGCTGAGCGAGGTTGGGACAATGAGCAGTTCTTC
V: TRBV10-3; D: .; size: .; J: TRBJ1-5; CDR3: CAITNGGNQPQHF; DNA: TGTGCCATCACCAACGGGGGGAATCAGCCCCAGCATTTT
V: TRBV20-1; D: .; size: few; J: TRBJ1-1; CDR3: CSAREERPEAFF; DNA: TGCAGTGCTAGAGAGGAGCGGCCAGAAGCTTTCTTT
V: TRBV7-3; D: TRBD2; size: few; J: TRBJ2-1; CDR3: CASSPRTSSEQFF; DNA: TGTGCCAGCAGCCCCCGGACTAGCAGCGAGCAGTTCTTC
V: TRBV12-3/TRBV12-4; D: .; size: many; J: TRBJ2-5; CDR3: CASSSLNRQETQYF; DNA: TGTGCCAGCAGTTCCTTGAACAGACAAGAGACCCAGTACTTC
V: TRBV7-2; D: .; size: many; J: TRBJ2-5; CDR3: CASSLMGGERETQYF; DNA: TGTGCCAGCAGCTTGATGGGCGGGGAGAGGGAGACCCAGTACTTC
V: TRBV7-2; D: .; size: many; J: TRBJ2-1; CDR3: CASSLGVGRNEQFF; DNA: TGTGCCAGCAGCTTGGGGGTTGGAAGAAATGAGCAGTTCTTC
V: TRBV12-3/TRBV12-4; D: TRBD1; size: many; J: TRBJ1-1; CDR3: CASSGGQGEGWGTEAFF; DNA: TGTGCCAGCAGTGGGGGACAGGGGGAGGGTTGGGGCACTGAAGCTTTCTTT
V: TRBV6-5; D: .; size: few; J: TRBJ2-1; CDR3: CASSYSRFLVGSYNEQFF; DNA: TGTGCCAGCAGTTACTCGAGGTTCCTGGTTGGCTCCTACAATGAGCAGTTCTTC
V: TRBV7-8; D: TRBD1; size: .; J: TRBJ2-7; CDR3: CASSETGGAYEQYF; DNA: TGTGCCAGCAGCGAGACAGGGGGGGCTTACGAGCAGTACTTC
V: TRBV12-3/TRBV12-4; D: .; size: few; J: TRBJ2-3; CDR3: CASRASYPHTDTQYF; DNA: TGTGCCAGCAGGGCCTCATACCCGCACACAGATACGCAGTATTTT